This TCR beta chain appears in the sequencing data of a study of vaccination effects on CD4 cells after COVID-19. Remarks on this clone: What it recognizes is unknown.

J lost 4 bases, V lost 1 base, and 8 bases had no gene match. This CDR3 spans 17 amino acids. Germline CDR1 and CDR2: MGHRA and YSYEKL. TCRdb keeps only in-frame clones here, not all; method: immunoSEQ multiplex PCR. The sample lists tens of thousands of clones, more than 75% occurring once. Overall study results and limits: The study found that only 1 of 255 vaccine-induced clones from healthy vaccinees cross-reacted with common cold coronaviruses. Marked clonal contraction of infection- and vaccine-induced clones was seen late after vaccination. Few convalescent patients, and no early post-infection timepoints, were available to the study.

ViraFEST assay sequencing came after antigen-specific CD4+ T cells were expanded with viral peptide pools. Cultured cells yielded isolated CD4+ T cells after less than 11 days. According to the study, vaccine recipients showed no prior SARS-CoV-2 infection and negative nucleocapsid antibodies. Each culture had half its medium swapped for IL-2 medium on days 3 and 7. Specimen: CD4+ T cells from PBMCs cultured with HCoV-OC43 spike peptides, collected before COVID-19 vaccination. Subset of the sample: HCoV-OC43 spike overlapping peptide pool stimulation. V gene TRBV4-1 combines with J gene TRBJ2-2; the match to TRBD1 covers 8 bases. The TCR originated in a human donor who received a COVID-19 vaccine. CDR3 DNA sequence: TGCGCCAGCAGCCAAGTATCCAGGGGGCTATCCACCGGGGAGCTGTTTTTT. Translation gives CASSQVSRGLSTGELFF.